The 2 T cell receptor beta chains listed next were all sequenced from one sample in a study of cytomegalovirus exposure and HLA in healthy donors. In the PCR, 60 Vbeta and 13 Jbeta primers were used. The method was immunoSEQ multiplex PCR; TCRdb's version includes in-frame clones alone and lacks a portion of them. Of roughly 120,000 clones listed, 65% to 85% are singletons. The specimen sequenced was PBMCs. The receptors were gathered from a woman in her 30s in good health and CMV-seropositive.

This clone was seen only once. The chain recombines TRBV25-1 with TRBJ2-3; 10 bases fit TRBD2. This CDR3 has 14 residues. Germline V gene data show CDR1 as MGHDK and CDR2 as SYGVNS. V lost 5 bases and J lost 1; bases outside the gene matches: 0. The CDR3 DNA sequence: TGTGCCAGCAGTAGCGGGGGGGGCACAGATACGCAGTATTTT. It encodes CASSSGGGTDTQYF.

The V call is TRBV18, the J call TRBJ2-7; 7 bases agree with TRBD1. CDR1 and CDR2 from the germline V gene are KGHSH and LQKENI. CDR3 length equals 15 residues. Trimming cost V 6 bases and J 0 bases; bases outside gene matches: 8. CDR3 protein: CASSATGQPSYEQYF. For the CDR3, the DNA is TGTGCCAGCTCGGCCACGGGACAGCCCTCCTACGAGCAGTACTTC.